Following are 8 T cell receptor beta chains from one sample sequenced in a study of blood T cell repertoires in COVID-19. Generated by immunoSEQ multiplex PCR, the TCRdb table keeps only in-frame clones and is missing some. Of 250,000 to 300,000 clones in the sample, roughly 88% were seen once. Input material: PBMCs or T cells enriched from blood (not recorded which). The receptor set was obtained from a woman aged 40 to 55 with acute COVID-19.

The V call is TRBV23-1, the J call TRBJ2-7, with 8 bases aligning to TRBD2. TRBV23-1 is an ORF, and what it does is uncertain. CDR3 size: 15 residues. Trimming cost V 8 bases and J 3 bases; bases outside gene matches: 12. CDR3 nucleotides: TGCGCCAGCGACGGGGGGGGAAGGACGAGCTACGAGCAGTACTTC. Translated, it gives CASDGGGRTSYEQYF.

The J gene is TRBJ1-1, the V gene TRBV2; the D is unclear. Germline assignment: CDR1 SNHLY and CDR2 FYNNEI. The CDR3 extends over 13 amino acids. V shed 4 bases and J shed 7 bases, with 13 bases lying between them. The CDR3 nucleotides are TGTGCCAGCAGTGTAAAATGGGCTGTTGAAGCTTTCTTT. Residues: CASSVKWAVEAFF.

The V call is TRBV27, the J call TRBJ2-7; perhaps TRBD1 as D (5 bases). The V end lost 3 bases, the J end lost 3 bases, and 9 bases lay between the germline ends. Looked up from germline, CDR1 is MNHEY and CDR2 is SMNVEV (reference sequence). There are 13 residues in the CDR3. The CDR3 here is CASSFGQGYEQYF. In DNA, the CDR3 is TGTGCCAGCAGTTTCGGACAAGGCTACGAGCAGTACTTC.

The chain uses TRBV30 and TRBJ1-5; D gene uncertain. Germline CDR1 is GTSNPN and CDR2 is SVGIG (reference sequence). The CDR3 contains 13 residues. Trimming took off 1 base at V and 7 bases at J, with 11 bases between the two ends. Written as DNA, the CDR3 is TGTGCCTGGAGTGATGGGTGGCGGCAGCCCCAGCATTTT. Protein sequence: CAWSDGWRQPQHF.

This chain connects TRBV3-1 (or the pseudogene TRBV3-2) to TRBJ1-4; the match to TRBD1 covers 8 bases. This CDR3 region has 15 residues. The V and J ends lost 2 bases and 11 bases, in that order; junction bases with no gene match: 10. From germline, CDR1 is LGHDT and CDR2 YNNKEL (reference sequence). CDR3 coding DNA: TGTGCCAGCAGCCAATACGACAGGGGCTTTTCGAAACTGTTTTTT. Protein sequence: CASSQYDRGFSKLFF.

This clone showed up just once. This CDR3 reads CAWSVGPDIQYF. Written as DNA, the CDR3 is TGTGCCTGGAGCGTTGGGCCGGACATTCAGTACTTC. The chain links TRBV30 to TRBJ2-4; D uncertain. V gave up 3 bases and J gave up 8 bases, with 11 bases separating them. This CDR3 is built from 12 residues. Germline-derived CDR1 and CDR2 are GTSNPN and SVGIG (reference sequence). Supplemented by reference TRBV30 and TRBJ2-4, the full variable domain reads SQTIHQWPATLVQPVGSPLSLECTVEGTSNPNLYWYRQAAGRGLQLLFYSVGIGQISSEVPQNLSASRPQDRQFILSSKKLLLSDSGFYLCAWSVGPDIQYFGAGTRLSVL.

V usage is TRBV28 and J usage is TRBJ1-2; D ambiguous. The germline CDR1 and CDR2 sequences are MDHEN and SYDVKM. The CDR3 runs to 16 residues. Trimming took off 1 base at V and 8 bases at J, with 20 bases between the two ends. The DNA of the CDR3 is TGTGCCAGCAGTTTATTCGGGGTTCAGGAATCTTTGGGCTACACCTTC. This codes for CASSLFGVQESLGYTF.

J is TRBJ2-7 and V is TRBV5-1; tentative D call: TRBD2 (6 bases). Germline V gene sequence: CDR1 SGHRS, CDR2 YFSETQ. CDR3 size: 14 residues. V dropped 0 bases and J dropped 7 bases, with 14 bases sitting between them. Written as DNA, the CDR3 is TGCGCCAGCAGCTTGGTCACGGACGCGGGGGAGCAGTACTTC. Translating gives CASSLVTDAGEQYF.